This TCR beta chain is from a study of a mutant IDH1 vaccine in newly diagnosed glioma (dated by TCRdb to the early 2020s). At the level of the whole study: Patients received eight vaccinations in weeks 1, 3, 5, 7, 11, 15, 19 and 23, corresponding to visits V03 through V10. In the chemotherapy-containing groups, vaccination started alongside temozolomide cycles, whereas in patients who had radiotherapy alone it started 4-6 weeks after radiotherapy. Of the roughly 33 treated patients, approximately 62% were male and about 40% were female, and a mean age of around 40 years was recorded. Prior to enrollment, patients had been given standard therapy consisting of radiotherapy alone, temozolomide alone, or radiochemotherapy with temozolomide, with the combination given to most patients. Peripheral blood was drawn at six visits: V03 (baseline), V05, V07, V10, V12 and V13. For exploratory analyses, longitudinal TCRB deep sequencing was carried out in about two dozen treated patients wherever samples were available.

Results the study describes overall, beyond this receptor: Vaccine-induced immune responses across multiple MHC alleles were detected in about 92% of patients. Pseudoprogression appeared unrelated to alterations in the top peripheral T cell clonotypes detected by TCRB sequencing. Availability determined which PBMC samples were chosen for TCRB deep sequencing. It was noted by the authors that analyses of patient blood samples could not be reproduced owing to sample limitations.

The CDR3 runs 14 residues from the cysteine to the phenylalanine. Solely the CDR3 DNA is kept, with 42 bases framed from the first base. CDR1 and CDR2, per the germline V gene, are SGHRS and YFSETQ. A distance of 17 bases separates the germline ends of V and J, which lose 2 bases and 9 bases respectively. In regard to this clone: This receptor's antigen is unknown. No much larger clone is present one base from it, and per-base qualities are unavailable.

Receptor amplification or capture employed the immunoSEQ multiplex PCR assay. Rearranged TCR beta chain sequences were amplified with the hsTCRB Kit following the manufacturer's protocol. Sequencing of TCRB libraries was carried out on an Illumina MiSeq. The published analysis was carried out like this. Demultiplexing, trimming and gene mapping were performed with the kit vendor's proprietary platform. TCRdb holds this immuneACCESS table with in-frame rearrangements only. Some clones are missing; in checked studies, unresolved V genes explain under half, and the rest has no known cause. D and trimming were read from the DNA, whereas the V and J calls and clone size are those reported in that table. The sample profile shows 40,000 to 65,000 clones; about 77% of them were found once. Together, the top ten hold under 2% of the sample. This specimen's time point label, per the study, means: week 5, during vaccination. Every vaccine dose consisted of 300 ug of a 20-mer mutant IDH1 peptide in Montanide, administered subcutaneously together with topical imiquimod. Donors had newly diagnosed WHO grade 3 or 4 IDH1-mutant astrocytomas with loss of nuclear ATRX. The samples were drawn from NOA16, a multicentre, single-arm, open-label phase I trial in Germany that tested a mutant IDH1 peptide vaccine in humans for the first time. Genomic DNA for TCRB sequencing was isolated from EDTA blood with the DNeasy Blood and Tissue Kit.

The sequence links TRBV5-1 to TRBJ1-1, and the D gene may be TRBD1, 6 bases matching. This clonotype was sampled from a woman aged 40 to 50 with glioma. The material was PBMCs, obtained from a glioma patient whose treatment included an IDH1 peptide vaccine. The CDR3 protein is CASSLGTPDRQAFF. The DNA sequence is as follows: TGCGCCAGCAGCTTAGGGACCCCGGACAGACAAGCTTTCTTT.